These T cell receptor beta chains were read from a single sample in a study of Ad26.COV2.S vaccination and SARS-CoV-2 variants. The protocol was immunoSEQ multiplex PCR, while the TCRdb copy is restricted to in-frame clones and leaves out a portion. This sample has 350,000 to 500,000 clones; roughly 89% occur once, and the top ten carry roughly 2.5%. The material was peripheral blood, obtained in a trial of Ad26.COV2.S vaccine versus placebo. The receptors originated from a person aged 18-65 years who received the Ad26.COV2.S COVID-19 vaccine or a placebo. Both conserved end residues are part of each CDR3. The order of the fields is clone size, D gene, V gene, J gene, CDR3 DNA, CDR3 protein. A D gene is named only where the DNA matches it firmly. Rows give clone size only sometimes, using once, few, many, or a class for an expanded clone.

.	.	TRBV21-1	TRBJ2-7	TGTGCCAGCTGCAGGCCGAGCTCCTACGAGCAGTACTTC	CASCRPSSYEQYF
once	.	TRBV7-9	TRBJ2-7	TGTGCCAGCAGCTTACGTCGGGGGACCCGCTACGAGCAGTACTTC	CASSLRRGTRYEQYF
.	.	TRBV5-8	TRBJ1-4	TGTGCCAGCAGCTTGGAGCTGAATGAAAAACTGTTTTTT	CASSLELNEKLFF
.	.	TRBV6-5	TRBJ2-3	TGTGCCAGCAGTTACTCCCCCACAGATACGCAGTATTTT	CASSYSPTDTQYF
few	.	TRBV18	TRBJ2-2	TGTGCCAGCTCGCGACAAATCTCCGACACCGGGGAGCTGTTTTTT	CASSRQISDTGELFF
once	TRBD1	TRBV6-5	TRBJ2-7	TGTGCCAGCAGTTCCGGGGACAGGGTTTATTCGAAGTACTTC	CASSSGDRVYSKYF
.	.	TRBV10-3	TRBJ1-1	TGTGCCATCAGGAGTACATCCGGGCTGGGTGATGAAGCTTTCTTT	CAIRSTSGLGDEAFF
.	.	TRBV2	TRBJ1-5	TGTGCCAGCAGTGAGGGGGGCTATCAGCCCCAGCATTTT	CASSEGGYQPQHF
.	TRBD1	TRBV6-5	TRBJ1-6	TGTGCCAGCAGTATAGAGGGAACAGGGGCTTCACCCCTCCACTTT	CASSIEGTGASPLHF
.	.	TRBV14	TRBJ1-6	TGTGCCAGCAGCCCCGTGGGAAATTCCTATAATTCACCCCTCCACTTT	CASSPVGNSYNSPLHF
.	.	TRBV4-3	TRBJ2-2	TGCGCCAGCAGCCAAGACCCGCACCAAGGTCTGGCTAACACCGGGGAGCTGTTTTTT	CASSQDPHQGLANTGELFF
.	TRBD2	TRBV4-1	TRBJ2-1	TGCGCCAGCAGCCACTCGAAAGGGAGGGGATACAATGAGCAGTTCTTC	CASSHSKGRGYNEQFF
.	.	TRBV6-5	TRBJ2-1	TGTGCCAGCAGCTCAAGGGTACTGAACTACAATGAGCAGTTCTTC	CASSSRVLNYNEQFF
few	.	TRBV6-2/TRBV6-3	TRBJ2-5	TGTGCCAGCAGTTACTCGACGGGGTTCCAAGAGACCCAGTACTTC	CASSYSTGFQETQYF
.	TRBD1	TRBV6-5	TRBJ1-5	TGTGCCAGCAGTTCGGACAGGGCCTTTAATCAGCCCCAGCATTTT	CASSSDRAFNQPQHF
.	.	TRBV6-5	TRBJ2-1	TGTGCCAGCAGCTGGGGGAGCTCCTACAATGAGCAGTTCTTC	CASSWGSSYNEQFF
.	TRBD1	TRBV29-1	TRBJ2-3	TGCAGCGTTGAAGGGACAGGCGCAGATACGCAGTATTTT	CSVEGTGADTQYF
.	TRBD2	TRBV19	TRBJ2-5	TGTGCCAGTAGTATAGATCCGACTAGCATTAGGTCGGAGACCCAGTACTTC	CASSIDPTSIRSETQYF
once	TRBD2	TRBV5-1	TRBJ2-5	TGCGCCAGCAGCTTATCTAGCGGGGGTCGGGAGACCCAGTACTTC	CASSLSSGGRETQYF
.	.	TRBV7-9	TRBJ1-1	TGTGCCAGCAGCCTGGTAGCGAACACTGAAGCTTTCTTT	CASSLVANTEAFF
.	TRBD1	TRBV20-1	TRBJ1-1	TGCAGCGGGACAGGAAACACTGAAGCTTTCTTT	CSGTGNTEAFF
.	.	TRBV9	TRBJ1-6	TGTGCCAGCAGCGTTTTTGATCAGAATTCACCCCTCCACTTT	CASSVFDQNSPLHF
.	TRBD2	TRBV27	TRBJ2-3	TGTGCCAGCAGACCGAGCGGGAGTAGCACAGATACGCAGTATTTT	CASRPSGSSTDTQYF
.	.	TRBV5-1	TRBJ1-2	TGCGCCAGCAGCTTGGTTCTAAGGGGGACCGACTATGGCTACACCTTC	CASSLVLRGTDYGYTF
.	.	TRBV2	TRBJ2-1	TGTGCCAGCAGTGAAGGCCACTACAATGAGCAGTTCTTC	CASSEGHYNEQFF
.	.	TRBV4-1	TRBJ2-7	TGCGCCAGCAGCCCCACCCCTCCACAGGGTATGAGCTCCTACGAGCAGTACTTC	CASSPTPPQGMSSYEQYF
.	.	TRBV27	TRBJ1-5	TGTGCCAGCAGCTACGGACAGTTCAATCAGCCCCAGCATTTT	CASSYGQFNQPQHF
.	.	TRBV7-3	TRBJ1-4	TGTGCCAGCAGCCCACATCTTGAAAAACTGTTTTTT	CASSPHLEKLFF